One sample yielded the 2 T cell receptor beta chains listed below, sequenced in a study of Tregs in tolerant kidney transplant recipients. Assay used: immunoSEQ multiplex PCR; TCRdb lists only in-frame clones, some missing. The table lists fewer than 80,000 clones, 95% to 98% of them singletons. Material: CD4+ T cells from blood, obtained before the transplant. These receptors originate from a human donor who received a combined kidney and bone marrow transplant.

The rearrangement links TRBV7-8 to TRBJ1-5; no clear D. The CDR3 is 17 residues long. Germline V gene sequence: CDR1 SGHVS, CDR2 FQNEAQ. V was trimmed by 4 bases and J by 1 base, leaving 17 bases between them. CDR3 in amino acids: CASSSGLRRKSNQPQHF. In DNA form, the CDR3 reads TGTGCCAGCAGCTCGGGTCTCCGGCGGAAGAGCAATCAGCCCCAGCATTTT.

This sequence joins TRBV11-2 and TRBJ2-3; D is possibly TRBD2 (5 bases). Germline-derived CDR1 and CDR2 are SGHAT and FQNNGV. Trimming took 2 bases from V and 1 from J, leaving 16 bases between them. The CDR3 loop spans 17 amino acids. Here the CDR3 DNA reads TGTGCCAGCAGCTTAACCGACTACCTATGGGGCACAGATACGCAGTATTTT. Protein: CASSLTDYLWGTDTQYF.